Reported below is one TCR beta chain. The record originates from a study of blood T cell repertoires in COVID-19. Original processing methods: Estimated nucleated cell counts came from reference gene primer amplification. TCRdb's copy holds only in-frame clones and misses some; the assay was immunoSEQ multiplex PCR. V and J calls and clone size are those listed in that table; D and trimming were worked out from the DNA. The sample lists more than 300,000 clones, more than 70% seen once, with around 2% in the top ten. CDR3 size: 16 residues. CDR1 is SNHLY and CDR2 is FYNNEI in the germline V gene. Trimming cost V 5 bases and J 4 bases, with 20 bases left between them.

The source is a man aged 35-49 years in a cohort exposed to, infected with or recovered from COVID-19 (not recorded which). V and J are TRBV2 and TRBJ1-1; D is perhaps TRBD1 (6 bases). The specimen was PBMCs or T cells enriched from blood (not recorded which). The CDR3 is CASSQNGQGRSTEAFF. The CDR3, as DNA: TGTGCCAGCAGTCAGAATGGGCAGGGGCGGAGCACTGAAGCTTTCTTT.